Sequencing of this T cell receptor (beta chain) was carried out in a study of technical replicates of blood from a handful of donors (TCRdb year 2017). Cut back by 0 bases and 8 bases, the V and J ends lie 13 bases apart. Counted from cysteine to phenylalanine, this CDR3 has 14 amino acids. Just the 42-base CDR3 DNA is kept, in frame starting at base 1. Via the germline V gene, CDR1 is MNHEY and CDR2 SVGAGI. Library preparation was by the immunoSEQ multiplex PCR assay. The table comes from immuneACCESS by way of TCRdb, which keeps in-frame sequences with V and J called. Part of the clones is missing from these tables; in studies checked, under half for an unresolved V gene and the rest for unknown reasons. The sample table shows approximately 76,000 clones, and approximately 97% are seen once. The ten top clones hold more than 0.15% of the sample. Comment on this clone: Its recognized antigen is unknown. No much larger clonotype is one base removed from it; base qualities were not supplied.

The sequencing sample was made of T cells isolated from PBMCs. This sequence originates from a human donor in good health. The rearranged segments are TRBV6-5 and TRBJ1-2, with no reliable assignment of the D segment. The nucleotides read TGTGCCAGCAGTTACTCCCGATGGGCAGAAGGCTACACCTTC. The encoded protein is CASSYSRWAEGYTF.